This entry lists 29 T cell receptor beta chains sequenced from one sample in a study of shared clonotypes between healthy human individuals. Data came from immunoSEQ multiplex PCR; TCRdb stores just in-frame clones and leaves some out. The sample shows about 2.4 million clones, under 95% of them seen only once. The sample taken for sequencing was naive CD4+ T cells from PBMCs. Indicated subset: CD45RA+ positively selected. These receptors came from a young man in good health. Some clones in this sample may be carry-over from other donors' samples.

V and J are TRBV7-3 and TRBJ2-3; unclear D gene. The CDR3 spans 12 residues. CDR1 is SGHTA and CDR2 is FQGTGA in the germline V gene. Trimming stripped 5 bases from V and 4 bases from J, with 7 bases between. CDR3 DNA: TGTGCCAGCAGCCACGGAGCAGATACGCAGTATTTT. Amino acid sequence: CASSHGADTQYF.

About this clone: This specimen includes other DNA sequences encoding the same CDR3. The rearrangement joins TRBV28 to TRBJ1-3; possible D gene TRBD1, 5 bases. This CDR3 contains 15 residues. Germline V gene data show CDR1 as MDHEN and CDR2 as SYDVKM. V was shortened by 3 bases and J by 3 bases, with 12 bases between the two germline ends. The DNA for the CDR3 is TGTGCCAGCAGTTTCTCGGGGGGTAGTGGAAACACCATATATTTT. Translation gives CASSFSGGSGNTIYF.

This chain links TRBV4-1 with TRBJ1-3; D is undetermined. Trimming took off 3 bases at V and 4 bases at J, with 13 bases between the two ends. CDR1 and CDR2 (germline): MGHRA, YSYEKL. The CDR3 spans 15 residues. This CDR3 is CASSHLIAAGNTIYF. CDR3 nucleotides: TGCGCCAGCAGCCACCTAATTGCCGCGGGAAACACCATATATTTT.

This chain uses TRBV5-1 with TRBJ2-5; D not resolved. The J call may be faulty, since TRBJ2-7 better matches the DNA end. Germline CDR1 SGHRS, CDR2 YFSETQ. The length of the CDR3 is 14 residues. CDR3: CASSLEGRSYEQYF. The CDR3 DNA follows: TGCGCCAGCAGCTTGGAAGGCAGATCCTACGAGCAGTACTTC.

The chain couples TRBV7-2 to TRBJ1-2; 10 positions agree with TRBD1. V was pared by 5 bases and J by 4 bases, with 7 bases of the junction left unmatched. Germline CDR1 reads SGHTA; CDR2 reads FQGNSA. The CDR3 totals 15 residues. CDR3 sequence: CASSAGTGEAYGYTF. CDR3 sequence (DNA): TGTGCCAGCAGCGCCGGGACAGGGGAGGCCTATGGCTACACCTTC.

V is TRBV10-3 and J is TRBJ2-2; D unresolved. The CDR3 runs 11 residues. Between the trimmed V and J ends, which lost 2 bases and 6 bases, there was a span of 1 base. Per the germline V gene, CDR1 is ENHRY and CDR2 is SYGVKD. The CDR3 DNA reads as TGTGCCATCAGTGAGGCCGGGGAGCTGTTTTTT. It encodes CAISEAGELFF.

The V call is TRBV7-9, the J call TRBJ1-2, with D unresolved. The V end lost 5 bases, the J end lost 7 bases, and 20 bases lay between the germline ends. The CDR3 length is 15 residues. Germline V gives CDR1 SEHNR, CDR2 FQNEAQ (reference sequence). The CDR3 DNA reads TGTGCCAGCAGCCCCTTTACGGGTTCGTACCCTGGCTACACCTTC. Protein sequence: CASSPFTGSYPGYTF.

This clone was observed once. Other DNA sequences within the sample encode an identical CDR3. V and J are TRBV7-9 and TRBJ2-5; tentatively, D is TRBD2 (5 bases). Trimming pared 0 bases from V and 5 bases from J, leaving 10 bases between. Germline V gene lookup returns CDR1 SEHNR and CDR2 FQNEAQ (reference sequence). The CDR3 runs to 14 residues. The CDR3 coding sequence is TGTGCCAGCAGCTTAGCCGGGGTTTTGGAGACCCAGTACTTC. This codes for CASSLAGVLETQYF.

In its sample, this clone was seen once. V usage is TRBV27 and J usage is TRBJ2-2; TRBD2 is a possible D gene (6 bases). Per germline, CDR1 MNHEY and CDR2 SMNVEV (reference sequence). Trimming cost V 10 bases and J 0 bases, with 12 bases left between them. The CDR3 is made up of 14 amino acids. This CDR3 is CATCQRANTGELFF. The CDR3 DNA reads TGTGCCACGTGCCAGCGGGCGAACACCGGGGAGCTGTTTTTT.

This chain connects TRBV11-2 to TRBJ2-7; D is ambiguous. Germline V gives CDR1 SGHAT, CDR2 FQNNGV. V was clipped by 3 bases and J by 0 bases, with 9 bases between them. The CDR3 is 14 residues long. This CDR3 reads CASSLGRNSYEQYF. The CDR3, as DNA: TGTGCCAGCAGCTTGGGTCGGAACTCCTACGAGCAGTACTTC.

J is TRBJ1-5 and V is TRBV6-6; D is uncertain. The germline V gene has CDR1 MNHNY and CDR2 SVGAGI (reference sequence). Trimming pared 4 bases from V and 4 bases from J, leaving 8 bases between. This CDR3 has 13 amino acids. Here the CDR3 DNA reads TGTGCCAGCAGTTCAATTTGGAATCAGCCCCAGCATTTT. Encoded protein: CASSSIWNQPQHF.

This chain connects TRBV4-1 to TRBJ2-2, with 9 nucleotides matching TRBD1. The J segment lost 7 bases and the V segment lost 4 bases, leaving 10 bases of the junction unmatched. Germline CDR1 and CDR2: MGHRA and YSYEKL. The CDR3 consists of 16 residues. CDR3 amino acids: CASSRRLWTGVGELFF. CDR3 DNA: TGCGCCAGCAGCCGTCGACTGTGGACAGGGGTCGGGGAGCTGTTTTTT.

The count of this clone is one. The V and J genes are TRBV9 and TRBJ2-1, with a weak D call TRBD1 (6 bases). The V end lost 5 bases, the J end lost 4 bases, and 7 bases lay between the germline ends. Germline V gene data show CDR1 as SGDLS and CDR2 as YYNGEE. This CDR3 has 12 residues. The CDR3 sequence is CASSGQYNEQFF. In DNA, the CDR3 is TGTGCCAGCAGTGGACAGTACAATGAGCAGTTCTTC.

The rearrangement joins TRBV28 to TRBJ2-7, with 7 bases aligning to TRBD1. The CDR3 loop spans 16 amino acids. Trimming cost V 2 bases and J 9 bases; bases outside gene matches: 16. Germline values: CDR1 MDHEN, CDR2 SYDVKM. The CDR3 region has the DNA TGTGCCAGCAGTTTAACTTTTGGGGACAGCGTTTTTGGGCAGTACTTC. Protein product: CASSLTFGDSVFGQYF. Looking up the rest from reference TRBV28 and TRBJ2-7 gives the full variable domain: DVKVTQSSRYLVKRTGEKVFLECVQDMDHENMFWYRQDPGLGLRLIYFSYDVKMKEKGDIPEGYSVSREKKERFSLILESASTNQTSMYLCASSLTFGDSVFGQYFGPGTRLTVT.

CDR3 nucleotides: TGTGCCAGCAGCTTAAGAAGACTAGCGGGAAACACCGGGGAGCTGTTTTTT. Translated, it gives CASSLRRLAGNTGELFF. The rearrangement uses TRBV7-3 and TRBJ2-2; 11 nucleotides line up with TRBD2. CDR3 length equals 17 residues. The trim removed 1 base at V and 2 bases at J, leaving 3 bases unmatched. Germline CDR1 and CDR2: SGHTA and FQGTGA. The full variable domain, rest sourced from reference TRBV7-3 and TRBJ2-2, is GAGVSQTPSNKVTEKGKYVELRCDPISGHTALYWYRQSLGQGPEFLIYFQGTGAADDSGLPNDRFFAVRPEGSVSTLKIQRTERGDSAVYLCASSLRRLAGNTGELFFGEGSRLTVL.

Points on this clone: Other DNA sequences in this specimen translate into the identical CDR3. This CDR3 reads CASSLKGAETQYF. In nucleotides, the CDR3 is TGTGCCAGCAGCTTAAAGGGGGCAGAGACCCAGTACTTC. The chain couples TRBV7-3 to TRBJ2-5; the match to TRBD1 covers 7 bases. Germline V gene lookup returns CDR1 SGHTA and CDR2 FQGTGA. There are 13 residues in the CDR3. The ends lost 1 base at V and 4 bases at J; junction bases unmatched: 0.

For the CDR3, the DNA is TGTGCCAGCAGTACGAATTCTAGGGGGCGGGAGACCCAGTACTTC. It is translated as CASSTNSRGRETQYF. The J gene is TRBJ2-5, the V gene TRBV6-5, with TRBD1 identical over 7 bases. Per germline, CDR1 MNHEY and CDR2 SVGAGI. The CDR3 extends over 15 amino acids. After removal of 5 bases from V and 5 bases from J, the junction contained 11 bases not matched to a gene.

The sample holds one count of this clone. The chain couples TRBV29-1 to TRBJ2-3, with no clear D. The length of the CDR3 is 12 residues. Trimming pared 4 bases from V and 3 bases from J, leaving 8 bases between. Germline CDR1 reads SQVTM; CDR2 reads ANQGSEA. The CDR3 bases are TGCAGCGTTGTTGTCGGAACAGATACGCAGTATTTT. Protein: CSVVVGTDTQYF.

V gene TRBV28 combines with J gene TRBJ2-2; 11 bases agree with TRBD2. CDR1 is MDHEN, CDR2 SYDVKM, per germline. J was trimmed by 5 bases and V by 5 bases; bases with no gene match: 10. CDR3 length: 17 amino acids. CDR3 in DNA: TGTGCCAGCAGTCTTTTAGCGGGAGGGCCAGTTACCGGGGAGCTGTTTTTT. Translation: CASSLLAGGPVTGELFF.

The chain uses TRBV4-3 and TRBJ1-2; D remains ambiguous. The germline gives CDR1 LGHNA, CDR2 YSLEER. V was cut by 0 bases and J by 3 bases, with 17 bases left in between. This CDR3 has 17 residues. CDR3 protein: CASSQDPRGSADYGYTF. CDR3 sequence (DNA): TGCGCCAGCAGCCAAGATCCCCGGGGTTCGGCGGACTATGGCTACACCTTC.

V and J are TRBV15 and TRBJ2-7; no clear D. Trimming took 2 bases from V and 6 from J, leaving 8 bases between them. Germline V gene sequence: CDR1 LNHNV, CDR2 YYDKDF (reference sequence). The CDR3 totals 12 residues. CDR3: CATSRSGPEQYF. CDR3 in DNA: TGTGCCACCAGCAGAAGTGGACCCGAGCAGTACTTC.

V and J are TRBV28 and TRBJ1-6, with D unclear. Germline loops: CDR1 MDHEN, CDR2 SYDVKM. Deletions cut 6 bases from V and 4 bases from J, with 16 bases between. The length of the CDR3 is 16 residues. CDR3 coding DNA: TGTGCCAGCAGGATTAGACGGCCGAGTTATAATTCACCCCTCCACTTT. Its protein is CASRIRRPSYNSPLHF.

The chain has TRBV2 and TRBJ2-5; 9 positions agree with TRBD1. The germline V gene has CDR1 SNHLY and CDR2 FYNNEI. The V and J ends lost 6 bases and 4 bases, in that order; junction bases with no gene match: 6. CDR3 size: 14 residues. The CDR3 DNA follows: TGTGCCAGCAGCGTACAGGGGGCGGTAGAGACCCAGTACTTC. Amino acid sequence: CASSVQGAVETQYF. Filled out from reference TRBV2 and TRBJ2-5, the complete variable domain reads EPEVTQTPSHQVTQMGQEVILRCVPISNHLYFYWYRQILGQKVEFLVSFYNNEISEKSEIFDDQFSVERPDGSNFTLKIRSTKLEDSAMYFCASSVQGAVETQYFGPGTRLLVL.

The rearrangement uses TRBV7-3 and TRBJ2-1, with unresolved D. The CDR3 runs 14 residues. Germline CDR1 reads SGHTA; CDR2 reads FQGTGA. V gave up 5 bases and J gave up 9 bases, with 17 bases separating them. The CDR3 sequence is CASSPLGRDAEQFF. The CDR3, as DNA: TGTGCCAGCAGCCCCTTGGGTAGGGATGCTGAGCAGTTCTTC.

This clone was seen once. The V gene is TRBV6-1, the J gene TRBJ1-5, with TRBD1 matching 9 bases. Germline CDR1 and CDR2: MNHNS and SASEGT. This CDR3 has 15 amino acids. Unmatched junction bases numbered 7, after V lost 4 bases and J lost 6 bases. The CDR3 sequence: CASSAGQGYGQPQHF. The CDR3 region has the DNA TGTGCCAGCAGTGCCGGACAGGGGTACGGTCAGCCCCAGCATTTT.

V and J are TRBV7-8 and TRBJ1-2, with D unresolved. From germline, CDR1 is SGHVS and CDR2 FQNEAQ. Trimming left V 2 bases short and J 6 bases short, with 13 bases between. The CDR3 extends over 14 amino acids. In DNA form, the CDR3 reads TGTGCCAGCAGCTTACGGATACCAGCTGATGGCTACACCTTC. Protein sequence: CASSLRIPADGYTF.

The chain uses TRBV5-1 and TRBJ2-7; 12 nucleotides agree with TRBD2. The CDR3 consists of 13 residues. Germline CDR1 reads SGHRS; CDR2 reads YFSETQ. J was trimmed by 2 bases and V by 8 bases; bases with no gene match: 2. This CDR3 is CASGTSGPYEQYF. CDR3 nucleotides: TGCGCCAGTGGGACTAGCGGGCCCTACGAGCAGTACTTC.

V and J are TRBV12-2 and TRBJ2-3; whether TRBD2, the table's D call, matches the DNA was not checked. TRBV12-2 is annotated as a pseudogene. The CDR3 has 16 amino acids. The CDR3 nucleotides are TGTGCAAGTCGCTTAGCAAGCGGGAGAGTAACAGATACGCAGTATTTT. This codes for CASRLASGRVTDTQYF.

The chain uses TRBV7-9 and TRBJ1-5; unclear D gene. The CDR3 runs 13 residues. Between the trimmed V and J ends, which lost 3 bases and 0 bases, there was a span of 3 bases. Germline lookup yields CDR1 SEHNR and CDR2 FQNEAQ (reference sequence). CDR3: CASSFRSNQPQHF. The DNA of the CDR3 is TGTGCCAGCAGCTTCCGTAGCAATCAGCCCCAGCATTTT.